This entry features one TCR beta chain sequence. The data originate from a study of blood T cell repertoires in COVID-19. Looking at the study overall: From the United States, Italy and Spain came samples of acute and convalescent COVID-19. The analysed material was cDNA or gDNA that came from T cells, B-cell-depleted T cells, or PBMCs.

The CDR3 sequence is 12 residues long. CDR1 is SNHLY, CDR2 FYNNEI, per germline. The V and J ends lost 3 bases and 4 bases respectively, with 4 bases between them. Source study methods: Nucleated cell number was recorded as an estimate derived from reference gene primer amplification. The assay was immunoSEQ multiplex PCR, and TCRdb's table has in-frame clones only and misses some. V and J calls and clone size are copied from that table; D and trimming were computed from the DNA. Among tens of thousands of clones listed, around 86% were seen once. The sample consisted of peripheral blood. This TCR derives from a human donor with active COVID-19. The donor label of this sample is uncertain. The rearrangement uses TRBV2 and TRBJ1-5; D not resolved. Here the CDR3 DNA reads TGTGCCAGCAGTGACAGTAATCAGCCCCAGCATTTT. This codes for CASSDSNQPQHF.